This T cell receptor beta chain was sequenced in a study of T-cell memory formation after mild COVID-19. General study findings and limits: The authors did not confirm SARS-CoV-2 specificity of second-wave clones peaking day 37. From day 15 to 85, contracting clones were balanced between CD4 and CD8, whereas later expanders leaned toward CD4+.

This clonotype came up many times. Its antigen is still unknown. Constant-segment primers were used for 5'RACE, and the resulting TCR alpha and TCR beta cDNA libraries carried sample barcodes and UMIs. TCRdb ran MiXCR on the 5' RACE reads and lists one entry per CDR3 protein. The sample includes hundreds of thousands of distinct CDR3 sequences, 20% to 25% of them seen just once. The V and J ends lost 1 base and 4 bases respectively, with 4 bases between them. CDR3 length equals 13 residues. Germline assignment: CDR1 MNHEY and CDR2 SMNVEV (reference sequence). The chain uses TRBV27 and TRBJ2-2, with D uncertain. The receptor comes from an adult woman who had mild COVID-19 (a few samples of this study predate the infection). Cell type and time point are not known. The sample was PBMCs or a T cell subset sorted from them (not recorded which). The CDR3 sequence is CASSLWGTGELFF. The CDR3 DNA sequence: TGTGCCAGCAGTTTATGGGGCACCGGGGAGCTGTTTTTT.